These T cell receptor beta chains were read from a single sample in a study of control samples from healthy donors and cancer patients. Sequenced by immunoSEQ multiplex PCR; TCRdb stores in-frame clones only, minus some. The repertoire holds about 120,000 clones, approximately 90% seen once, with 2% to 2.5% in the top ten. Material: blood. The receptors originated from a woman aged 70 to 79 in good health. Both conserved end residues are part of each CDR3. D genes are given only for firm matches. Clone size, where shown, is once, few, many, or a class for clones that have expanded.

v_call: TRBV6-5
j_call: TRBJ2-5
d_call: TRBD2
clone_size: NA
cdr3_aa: CASSHQRGAQETQYF
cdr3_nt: TGTGCCAGCAGCCACCAGCGGGGGGCCCAAGAGACCCAGTACTTC

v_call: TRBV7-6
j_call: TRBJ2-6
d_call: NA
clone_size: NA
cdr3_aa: CASSQEGGAGANVLTF
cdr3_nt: TGTGCCAGCAGCCAGGAGGGTGGGGCTGGGGCCAACGTCCTGACTTTC

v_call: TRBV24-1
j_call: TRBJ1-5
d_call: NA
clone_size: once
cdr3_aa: CATRAQDTLVGQPQHF
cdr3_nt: TGTGCCACCAGGGCTCAGGACACCTTAGTGGGTCAGCCCCAGCATTTT

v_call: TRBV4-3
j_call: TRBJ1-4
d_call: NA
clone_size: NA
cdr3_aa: CASSQDFMGNEKLFF
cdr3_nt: TGCGCCAGCAGCCAAGATTTTATGGGTAATGAAAAACTGTTTTTT

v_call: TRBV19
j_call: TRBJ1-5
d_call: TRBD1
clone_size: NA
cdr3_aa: CASRQGNQPQHF
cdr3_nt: TGTGCCAGTAGACAGGGGAATCAGCCCCAGCATTTT

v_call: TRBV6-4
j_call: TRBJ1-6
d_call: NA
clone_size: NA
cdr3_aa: CASSDSEVGVNSPLHF
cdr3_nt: TGTGCCAGCAGTGACTCTGAGGTTGGGGTTAATTCACCCCTCCACTTT

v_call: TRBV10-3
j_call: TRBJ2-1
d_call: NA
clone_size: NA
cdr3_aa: CASQGAGAGRNEQFF
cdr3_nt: TGTGCCTCCCAGGGGGCGGGGGCTGGTAGGAATGAGCAGTTCTTC

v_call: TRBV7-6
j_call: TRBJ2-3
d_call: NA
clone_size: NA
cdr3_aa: CASSLASGAGTDTQYF
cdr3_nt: TGTGCCAGCAGCTTAGCGTCGGGGGCCGGCACAGATACGCAGTATTTT

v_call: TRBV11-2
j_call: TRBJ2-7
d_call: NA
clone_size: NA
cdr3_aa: CASSTGGVYEQYF
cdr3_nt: TGTGCCAGCAGCACAGGTGGGGTTTACGAGCAGTACTTC

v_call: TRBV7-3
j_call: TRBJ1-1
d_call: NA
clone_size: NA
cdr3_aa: CASSSGIYTEAFF
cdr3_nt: TGTGCCAGCAGCTCCGGGATCTACACTGAAGCTTTCTTT

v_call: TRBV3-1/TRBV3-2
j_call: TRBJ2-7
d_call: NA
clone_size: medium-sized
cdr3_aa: CASSGNHEQYF
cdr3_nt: TGTGCCAGCAGCGGAAACCACGAGCAGTACTTC

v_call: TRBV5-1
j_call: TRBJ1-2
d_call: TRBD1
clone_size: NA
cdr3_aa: CASSLAATGNYGYTF
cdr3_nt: TGCGCCAGCAGCTTGGCCGCGACAGGGAACTATGGCTACACCTTC

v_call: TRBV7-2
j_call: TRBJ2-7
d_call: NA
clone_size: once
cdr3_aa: CASSSVPRPALSYEQYF
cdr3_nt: TGTGCCAGCAGCTCCGTCCCTAGACCTGCCTTGTCCTACGAGCAGTACTTC

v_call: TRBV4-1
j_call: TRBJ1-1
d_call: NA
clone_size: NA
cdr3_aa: CASSRGNTNTEAFF
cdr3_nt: TGCGCCAGCAGCCGAGGGAATACGAACACTGAAGCTTTCTTT

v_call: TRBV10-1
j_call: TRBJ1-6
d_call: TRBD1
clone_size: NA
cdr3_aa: CASSPGQGRSPLHF
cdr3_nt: TGCGCCAGCAGTCCTGGACAGGGACGTTCACCCCTCCACTTT

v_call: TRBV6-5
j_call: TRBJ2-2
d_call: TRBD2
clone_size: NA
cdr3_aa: CASRGLADLTGELFF
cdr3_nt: TGTGCCAGCAGGGGACTAGCGGACCTCACCGGGGAGCTGTTTTTT

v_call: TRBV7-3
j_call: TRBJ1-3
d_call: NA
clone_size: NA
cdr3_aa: CASSGRPAGPQYF
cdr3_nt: TGTGCCAGCAGCGGACGCCCGGCGGGGCCCCAATATTTT

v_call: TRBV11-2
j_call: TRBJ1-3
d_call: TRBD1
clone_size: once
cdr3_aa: CASSLTGDTGNTIYF
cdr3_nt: TGTGCCAGCAGCTTAACAGGGGACACTGGAAACACCATATATTTT

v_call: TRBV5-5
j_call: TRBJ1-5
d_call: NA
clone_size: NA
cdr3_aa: CASSLQASHNQPQHF
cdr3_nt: TGTGCCAGCAGCTTGCAGGCAAGCCACAATCAGCCCCAGCATTTT

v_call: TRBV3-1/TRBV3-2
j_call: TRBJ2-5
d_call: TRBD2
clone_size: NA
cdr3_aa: CASSRGGSSETQYF
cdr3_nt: TGTGCCAGCAGCCGGGGGGGATCCTCAGAGACCCAGTACTTC

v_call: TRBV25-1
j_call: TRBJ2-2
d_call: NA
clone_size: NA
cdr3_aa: CASSAPGTDNTGELFF
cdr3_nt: TGTGCCAGCAGTGCCCCCGGGACGGATAACACCGGGGAGCTGTTTTTT

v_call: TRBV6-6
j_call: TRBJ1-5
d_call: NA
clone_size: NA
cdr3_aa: CASSSPGSNQPQHF
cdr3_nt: TGTGCCAGCAGCTCCCCCGGGAGCAATCAGCCCCAGCATTTT

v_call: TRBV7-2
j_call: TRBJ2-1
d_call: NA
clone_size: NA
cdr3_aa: CASSLSGNAYNEQFF
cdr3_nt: TGTGCCAGCAGCCTTAGCGGCAACGCCTACAATGAGCAGTTCTTC

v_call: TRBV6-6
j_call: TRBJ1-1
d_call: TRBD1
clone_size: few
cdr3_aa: CASRVPRQGVNTEAFF
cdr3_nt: TGTGCCAGCAGGGTCCCCCGACAGGGTGTGAACACTGAAGCTTTCTTT

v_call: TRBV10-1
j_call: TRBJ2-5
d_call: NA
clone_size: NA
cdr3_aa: CASSVPGQETQYF
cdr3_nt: TGCGCCAGCAGTGTGCCTGGACAAGAGACCCAGTACTTC

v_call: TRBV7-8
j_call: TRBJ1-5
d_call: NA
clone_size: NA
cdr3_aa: CASSLGAGGKDQPQHF
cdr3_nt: TGTGCCAGCAGCTTAGGGGCCGGAGGGAAGGATCAGCCCCAGCATTTT

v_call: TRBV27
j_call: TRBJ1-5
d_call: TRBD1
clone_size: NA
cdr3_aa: CASSLTGQGNQPQHF
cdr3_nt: TGTGCCAGCAGTTTAACTGGACAGGGGAATCAGCCCCAGCATTTT

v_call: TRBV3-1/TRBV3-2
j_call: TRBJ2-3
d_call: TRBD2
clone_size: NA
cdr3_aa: CASSQDRSGEADTQYF
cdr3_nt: TGTGCCAGCAGCCAAGATAGGAGCGGGGAAGCTGATACGCAGTATTTT

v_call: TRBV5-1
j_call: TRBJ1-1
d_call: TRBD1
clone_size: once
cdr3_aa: CASSEGQGVTEAFF
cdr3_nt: TGCGCCAGCAGCGAGGGACAGGGAGTCACTGAAGCTTTCTTT

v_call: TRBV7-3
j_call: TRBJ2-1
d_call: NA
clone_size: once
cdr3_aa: CASSLPGADNEQFF
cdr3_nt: TGTGCCAGCAGCTTACCCGGGGCCGACAATGAGCAGTTCTTC

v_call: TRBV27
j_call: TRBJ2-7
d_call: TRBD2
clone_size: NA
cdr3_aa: CASSSGLAGLFEQYF
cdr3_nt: TGTGCCAGCAGTTCCGGACTAGCGGGGCTTTTCGAGCAGTACTTC

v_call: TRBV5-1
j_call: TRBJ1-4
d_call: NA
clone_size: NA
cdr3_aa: CASSSGQPNEKLFF
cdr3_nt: TGCGCCAGCAGCTCCGGACAGCCTAATGAAAAACTGTTTTTT

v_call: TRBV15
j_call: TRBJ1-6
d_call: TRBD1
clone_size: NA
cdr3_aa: CATSDRVRNSPLHF
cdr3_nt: TGTGCCACCAGCGACAGGGTCCGGAATTCACCCCTCCACTTT

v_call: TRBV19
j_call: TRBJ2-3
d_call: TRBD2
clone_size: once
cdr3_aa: CASSIVAGGGTDTQYF
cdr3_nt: TGTGCCAGTAGTATAGTAGCGGGGGGCGGCACAGATACGCAGTATTTT

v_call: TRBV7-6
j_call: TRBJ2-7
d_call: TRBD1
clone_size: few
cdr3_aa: CASSQGTGSTYEQYF
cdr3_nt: TGTGCCAGCAGCCAAGGGACAGGTTCTACCTACGAGCAGTACTTC

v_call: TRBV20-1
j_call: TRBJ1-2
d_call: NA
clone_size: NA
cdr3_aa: CSGVRGEGYTF
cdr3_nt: TGCAGTGGGGTCAGGGGTGAGGGCTACACCTTC

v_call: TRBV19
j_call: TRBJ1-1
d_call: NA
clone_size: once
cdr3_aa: CASRGSVATEAFF
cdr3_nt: TGTGCCAGTAGGGGATCAGTTGCGACTGAAGCTTTCTTT

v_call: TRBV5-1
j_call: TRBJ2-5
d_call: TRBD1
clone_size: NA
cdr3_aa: CASSRDRAKETQYF
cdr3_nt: TGCGCCAGCAGCAGGGACAGGGCGAAGGAGACCCAGTACTTC

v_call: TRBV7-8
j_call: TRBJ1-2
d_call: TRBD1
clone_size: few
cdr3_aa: CASSLVLGGGYGYTF
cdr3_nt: TGTGCCAGCAGCTTAGTTTTAGGGGGCGGCTATGGCTACACCTTC

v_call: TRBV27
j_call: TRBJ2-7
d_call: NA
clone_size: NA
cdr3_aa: CASSPGATRYEQYF
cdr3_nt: TGTGCCAGCAGCCCCGGGGCTACTCGCTACGAGCAGTACTTC

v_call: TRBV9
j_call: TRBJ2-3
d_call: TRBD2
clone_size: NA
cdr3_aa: CASSVVGRAGGDTQYF
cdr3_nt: TGTGCCAGCAGCGTAGTCGGCAGGGCGGGAGGGGATACGCAGTATTTT

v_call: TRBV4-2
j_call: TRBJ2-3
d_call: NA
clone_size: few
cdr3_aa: CASSQGLPDTQYF
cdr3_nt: TGTGCCAGCAGCCAGGGACTTCCAGATACGCAGTATTTT

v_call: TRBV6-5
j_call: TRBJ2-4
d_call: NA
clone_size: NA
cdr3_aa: CASSLGGAKNIQYF
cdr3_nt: TGTGCCAGCAGTTTAGGCGGGGCTAAAAACATTCAGTACTTC

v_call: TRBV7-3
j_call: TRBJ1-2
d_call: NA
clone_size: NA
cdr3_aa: CASQGQGDGGYTF
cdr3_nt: TGTGCCAGCCAAGGCCAGGGAGACGGTGGCTACACCTTC

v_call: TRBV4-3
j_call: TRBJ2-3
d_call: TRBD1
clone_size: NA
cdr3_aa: CASSPHPAGGADTQYF
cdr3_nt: TGCGCCAGCAGCCCTCACCCTGCAGGGGGCGCGGATACGCAGTATTTT

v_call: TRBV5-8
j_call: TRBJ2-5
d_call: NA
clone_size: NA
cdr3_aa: CASSLRGGRSETQYF
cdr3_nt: TGTGCCAGCAGCTTGAGGGGGGGGCGCTCAGAGACCCAGTACTTC

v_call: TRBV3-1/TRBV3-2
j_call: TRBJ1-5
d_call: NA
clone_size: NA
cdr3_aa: CASSLGGISNQPQHF
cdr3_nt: TGTGCCAGCAGCCTCGGGGGAATAAGCAATCAGCCCCAGCATTTT

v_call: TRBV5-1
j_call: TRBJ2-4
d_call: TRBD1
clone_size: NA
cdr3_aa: CASSLWTGTGNIQYF
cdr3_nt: TGCGCCAGCAGCCTGTGGACAGGGACTGGGAACATTCAGTACTTC

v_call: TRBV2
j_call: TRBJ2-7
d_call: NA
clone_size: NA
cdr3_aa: CASSSLPPAYEQYF
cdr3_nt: TGTGCCAGCAGCTCCCTCCCCCCGGCTTACGAGCAGTACTTC

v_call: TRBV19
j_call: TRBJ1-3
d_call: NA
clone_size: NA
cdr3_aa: CASSMATIDSGNTIYF
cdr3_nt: TGTGCCAGTAGTATGGCAACCATAGACTCTGGAAACACCATATATTTT

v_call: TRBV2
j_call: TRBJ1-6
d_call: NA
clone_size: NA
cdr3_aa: CASSPGGNSPLHF
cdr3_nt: TGTGCCAGCAGCCCTGGGGGTAATTCACCCCTCCACTTT

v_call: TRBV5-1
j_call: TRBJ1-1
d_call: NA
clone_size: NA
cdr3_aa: CASSLARNTEAFF
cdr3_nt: TGCGCCAGCAGCTTGGCCAGGAACACTGAAGCTTTCTTT

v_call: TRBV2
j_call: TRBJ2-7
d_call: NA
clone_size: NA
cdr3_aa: CASSLRDTSGEQYF
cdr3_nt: TGTGCCAGCAGTCTTCGGGACACCTCGGGGGAGCAGTACTTC

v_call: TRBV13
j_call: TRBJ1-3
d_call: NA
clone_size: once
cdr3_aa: CASLVLTDPPSGNTIYF
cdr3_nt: TGTGCCAGCTTAGTTCTGACTGACCCTCCCTCTGGAAACACCATATATTTT

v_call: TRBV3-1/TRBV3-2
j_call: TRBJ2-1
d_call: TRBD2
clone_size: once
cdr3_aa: CASSQERASGGAEAWQFF
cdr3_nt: TGTGCCAGCAGCCAAGAAAGGGCTAGCGGGGGGGCCGAGGCGTGGCAGTTCTTC